Presented here are 9 T cell receptor beta chains from one specimen sequenced in a study of T-cell reconstitution after alpha-beta-depleted transplantation in children. Unique molecular identifiers were used to barcode this TCRbeta library. Each CDR3 protein is one row after TCRdb ran MiXCR on the PCR reads. The repertoire consists of 200,000 to 250,000 distinct CDR3 sequences, with more than 10% occurring once and the leading ten covering 2% to 3%. This material consisted of PBMCs from the stem cell graft donor, taken from the stem cell graft. The receptors derive from a human donor who donated a stem cell graft to a child with acute lymphoblastic leukemia.

The rearrangement links TRBV20-1 to TRBJ2-5; D is unclear. Between the trimmed V and J ends, which lost 3 bases and 5 bases, there was a span of 10 bases. The germline V gene encodes CDR1 DFQATT and CDR2 SNEGSKA (reference sequence). CDR3 length: 12 amino acids. The CDR3 coding sequence is TGCAGTGCTAGTGATAGCAGCGAGACCCAGTACTTC. It encodes CSASDSSETQYF.

The sample holds many counts of this clonotype. CDR3: CASSPASGRGTGEQFF. Written as DNA, the CDR3 is TGTGCCAGCAGCCCTGCCAGCGGGAGGGGCACGGGTGAGCAGTTCTTC. The genes are TRBV9 and TRBJ2-1; 10 nucleotides align to TRBD2. With V trimmed by 4 bases and J by 9 bases, 13 bases remained unmatched. In germline, CDR1 is SGDLS, CDR2 YYNGEE. This CDR3 region has 16 residues.

This clonotype came up a few times. The chain recombines TRBV20-1 with TRBJ1-6; D might be TRBD1 (5 bases). CDR3 length: 18 amino acids. The V gene's germline CDR1 is DFQATT and CDR2 SNEGSKA (reference sequence). The V end lost 0 bases, the J end lost 0 bases, and 15 bases lay between the germline ends. CDR3 in DNA: TGCAGTGCTAGAGATCGTGACGGGGCTAACTCCTATAATTCACCCCTCCACTTT. It is translated as CSARDRDGANSYNSPLHF.

Many counts were recorded for this clonotype. J is TRBJ2-7 and V is TRBV5-1, with D unclear. CDR3 size: 15 residues. Germline loops: CDR1 SGHRS, CDR2 YFSETQ. V lost 4 bases, J lost 0 bases, and 14 bases lay in between. In DNA form, the CDR3 reads TGCGCCAGCAGCAAGGACGGCCTTATCTCCTACGAGCAGTACTTC. Translated: CASSKDGLISYEQYF.

The chain employs TRBV6-2 or TRBV6-3 and TRBJ2-7, with TRBD1 matching over 8 bases. Trimming cost V 6 bases and J 2 bases; bases outside gene matches: 12. This CDR3 is 16 amino acids long. Looked up from germline, CDR1 is MNHEY and CDR2 is SVGEGT. The CDR3 loop reads CASSWSLEDRAYEQYF. CDR3 sequence (DNA): TGTGCCAGCAGCTGGAGTTTAGAGGACAGGGCCTACGAGCAGTACTTC.

This clonotype was counted a single time. One base away lies a much larger clone, so this may be a sequencing read error. This sequence joins TRBV6-1 and TRBJ2-4; 7 bases align to TRBD1. This CDR3 spans 12 amino acids. Germline CDR1 MNHNS, CDR2 SASEGT. CDR3 residues: CAINRGQNSQYF. The CDR3 bases are TGTGCCATCAACAGGGGCCAAAACAGTCAGTACTTC.

The chain carries TRBV30 and TRBJ1-1; D possibly corresponds to TRBD1 (6 bases). Germline V gene sequence: CDR1 GTSNPN, CDR2 SVGIG (reference sequence). V lost 1 base and J lost 3, with 15 bases in between. CDR3 length: 15 amino acids. CDR3 region: CAWSARFAGDTEAFF. The CDR3 DNA follows: TGTGCCTGGAGTGCCCGGTTCGCAGGGGACACTGAAGCTTTCTTT.

For this clonotype: A much larger clonotype is one base distant, so this may be a read error. The V gene is TRBV14, the J gene TRBJ2-2, with 9 bases matching TRBD1. The germline gives CDR1 SGHDN, CDR2 FVKESK. V lost 0 bases, J lost 5 bases, and 22 bases stayed unmatched. The CDR3 runs 22 residues. CDR3 DNA sequence: TGTGCCAGCAGCCAAGAAGCGATTGGGACAGGGAGAGGTCGGCGATGGACCGGGGAGCTGTTTTTT. This codes for CASSQEAIGTGRGRRWTGELFF.

The sample holds one count of this clonotype. A clone one base away is much larger, so this may be a read error. This chain uses TRBV10-3 with TRBJ1-2; tentative D call: TRBD1 (5 bases). The CDR3 is 14 residues long. Germline V CDR1 and CDR2: ENHRY, SYGVKD. The V end lost 3 bases, the J end lost 3 bases, and 11 bases lay between the germline ends. This CDR3 reads CAISEGPGHYGYTF. The CDR3 coding sequence is TGTGCCATCAGTGAAGGGCCAGGGCACTATGGCTACACCTTC.